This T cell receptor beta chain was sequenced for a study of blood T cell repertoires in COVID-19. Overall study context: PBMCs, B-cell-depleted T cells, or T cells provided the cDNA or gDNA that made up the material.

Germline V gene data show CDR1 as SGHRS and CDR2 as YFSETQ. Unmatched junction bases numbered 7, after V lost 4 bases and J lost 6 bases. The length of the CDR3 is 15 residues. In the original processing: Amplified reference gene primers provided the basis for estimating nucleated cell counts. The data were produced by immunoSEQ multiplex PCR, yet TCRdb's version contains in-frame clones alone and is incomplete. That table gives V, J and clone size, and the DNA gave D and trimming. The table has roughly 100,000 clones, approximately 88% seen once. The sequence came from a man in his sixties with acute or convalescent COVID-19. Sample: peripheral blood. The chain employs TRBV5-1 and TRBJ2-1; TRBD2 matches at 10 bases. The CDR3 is CASSAGTSAGNEQFF. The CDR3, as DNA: TGCGCCAGCAGCGCCGGGACTAGCGCGGGCAATGAGCAGTTCTTC.